This TCR beta chain was captured by sequencing in a study of Graves' ophthalmopathy and Graves' hyperthyroidism. The CDR3 loop spans 15 amino acids. Looked up from germline, CDR1 is DFQATT and CDR2 is SNEGSKA (reference sequence). V was clipped by 3 bases and J by 1 base, with 16 bases between them. Amplified TCR beta CDR3 regions were obtained using RNA transcripts as template. First-round RT-PCR relied on HTBI primers, and a second-round multiplex PCR came next. TCRdb recomputed calls from the multiplex PCR reads with MiXCR, one row per CDR3 protein. This table holds some 370,000 distinct CDR3 sequences, about 18% found once. Study results and limitations: A 13-signature model separated ophthalmopathy from stable hyperthyroidism, 85% to 90% sensitivity, just over 80% specificity.

Hyperthyroidism qualified as stable when ophthalmopathy did not develop within 18 months of follow-up. Among the hyperthyroidism patients, all were newly diagnosed, aged 18 to 65, with under 2 months' duration. Enrollment excluded any patients with other autoimmune diseases, uncontrolled infections, pregnancy or lactation. This clonotype appeared many times. What it binds is not known. The source material was peripheral blood. This clonotype was sampled from an adult woman with stable Graves' hyperthyroidism. The chain joins TRBV20-1 to TRBJ2-7; tentative D call: TRBD1 (6 bases). CDR3 in amino acids: CSASSRAGVSYEQYF. In nucleotides, the CDR3 is TGCAGTGCTAGTTCCCGGGCAGGGGTGTCCTACGAGCAGTACTTC.